The following is a TCR beta chain sequence with its context. Original processing methods: Researchers report that nucleated cell counts were estimated from reference gene primer amplification. TCRdb's table, derived via immunoSEQ multiplex PCR, lists solely in-frame clones and lacks some. V and J calls and clone size are those listed in that table; D and trimming were worked out from the DNA. The sample lists 400,000 or so clones, more than 80% occurring once. This entry belongs to a study of blood T cell repertoires in COVID-19. Donors in Cohort 3 who had recovered were those with two negative PCRs, healthcare professional clearance, or resolution of their symptoms. The germline V gene has CDR1 SSHAT and CDR2 FNYEAQ (reference sequence). The trim removed 5 bases at V and 6 bases at J, leaving 6 bases unmatched. The CDR3 length is 14 residues.

Sequencing used PBMCs or T cells enriched from blood (not recorded which). This chain joins TRBV7-7 and TRBJ2-1; 8 bases align to TRBD2. The clonotype comes from a man younger than 40 who had recovered from COVID-19. The chain's CDR3 is CASSPSGSSNEQFF. The DNA for the CDR3 is TGTGCCAGCAGCCCCAGCGGGAGTAGCAATGAGCAGTTCTTC.